Described below is a single TCR beta chain sequence and its context. As yet, its antigen is unknown. A much more abundant neighbour one base away suggests this may be a read error. This sample is drawn from a study of blood T cells in healthy people across ages. Looked up from germline, CDR1 is SGHAT and CDR2 is FQNNGV. The V and J ends lost 2 bases and 11 bases respectively, with 27 bases between them. The CDR3 length is 17 residues. Points from the study as a whole: Higher diversity, along with more naive CD4+ cells, distinguished long-lived donors from aged donors.

Each individual donor underwent a draw of ten milliliters of peripheral blood. A second PCR, run for roughly 7 to 11 cycles, used a sample-barcoded 5' primer plus a J-beta primer mix. All cDNA molecules were each tagged by a template-switch adaptor with 12 random nucleotides. Each sample yielded at least 2.5 million CDR3-containing paired-end reads. TCRdb re-called the 5' RACE reads with MiXCR, one entry per CDR3 protein. The table shows around 900,000 distinct CDR3 sequences, with more than 25% occurring only once. This TCR was sampled from a woman over 75 in good health. The specimen sequenced was blood. The chain couples TRBV11-2 to TRBJ2-5, with D possibly matching TRBD2 (6 bases). CDR3 loop: CASSLQRVGGKNNEQYF. Here the CDR3 DNA reads TGTGCCAGCAGCTTACAGCGTGTCGGAGGGAAAAACAATGAGCAGTACTTC.